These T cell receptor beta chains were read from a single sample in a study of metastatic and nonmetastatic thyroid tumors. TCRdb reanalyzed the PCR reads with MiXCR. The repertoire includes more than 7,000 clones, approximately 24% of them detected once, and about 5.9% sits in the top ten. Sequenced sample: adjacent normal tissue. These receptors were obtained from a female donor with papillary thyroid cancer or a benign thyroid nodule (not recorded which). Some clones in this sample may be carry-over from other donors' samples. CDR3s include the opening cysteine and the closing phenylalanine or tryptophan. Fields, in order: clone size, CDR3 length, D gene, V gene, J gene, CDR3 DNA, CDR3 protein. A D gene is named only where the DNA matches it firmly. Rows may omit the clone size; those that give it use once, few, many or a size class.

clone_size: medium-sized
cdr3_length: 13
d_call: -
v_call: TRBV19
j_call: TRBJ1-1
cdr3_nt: TGTGCCAGTAGTATAGCGACAATCGGTGAAGCTTTCTTT
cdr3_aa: CASSIATIGEAFF

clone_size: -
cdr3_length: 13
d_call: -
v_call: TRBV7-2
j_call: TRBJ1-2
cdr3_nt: TGTGCCAGCAGCTTAGCCGGCGGGTCTGGCTACACCTTC
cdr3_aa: CASSLAGGSGYTF

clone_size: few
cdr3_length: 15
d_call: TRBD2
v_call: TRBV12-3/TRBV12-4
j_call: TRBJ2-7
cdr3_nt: TGTGCCAGCAGCCACCCCGGGACTAGGGCTTACGAGCAGTACTTC
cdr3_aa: CASSHPGTRAYEQYF

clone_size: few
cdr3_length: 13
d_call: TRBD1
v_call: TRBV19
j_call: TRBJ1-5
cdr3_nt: TGTGCCAGTAGTCAGGGGGTGGAACAGCCCCAGCATTTT
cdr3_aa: CASSQGVEQPQHF

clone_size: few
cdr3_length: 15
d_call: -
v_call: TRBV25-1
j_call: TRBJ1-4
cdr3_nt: TGTGCCAGCAGTGAATTCGTTTCAGGAAATGAAAAACTGTTTTTT
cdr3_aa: CASSEFVSGNEKLFF

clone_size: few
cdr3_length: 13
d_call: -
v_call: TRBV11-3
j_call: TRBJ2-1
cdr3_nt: TGTGCCAGCAGCTTAGATGGGAACAATGAGCAGTTCTTC
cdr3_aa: CASSLDGNNEQFF

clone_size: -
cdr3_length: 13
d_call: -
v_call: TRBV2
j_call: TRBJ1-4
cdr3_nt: TGTGCCAGCAGTGGGTCAAGTAGTGAAAAACTGTTTTTT
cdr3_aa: CASSGSSSEKLFF

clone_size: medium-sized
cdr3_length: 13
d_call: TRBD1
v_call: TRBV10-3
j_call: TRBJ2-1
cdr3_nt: TGTGCCATCAGGCCGGGACAGGGGTCGGGGCAGTTCTTC
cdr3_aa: CAIRPGQGSGQFF

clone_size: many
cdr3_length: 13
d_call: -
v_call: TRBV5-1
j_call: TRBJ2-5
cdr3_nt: TGCGCCAGCAGCTTAGGGGGGGAAGAGACCCAGTACTTC
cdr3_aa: CASSLGGEETQYF

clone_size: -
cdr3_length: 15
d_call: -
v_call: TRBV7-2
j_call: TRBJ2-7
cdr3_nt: TGTGCCAGCAGCTTACGCCAGGGTCCTTCCTACGAGCAGTACTTC
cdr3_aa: CASSLRQGPSYEQYF

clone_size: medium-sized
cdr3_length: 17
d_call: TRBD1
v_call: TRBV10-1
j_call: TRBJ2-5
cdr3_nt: TGCGCCAGCAGTCCGAGTCCCGGGACAGGGGGCGAGGAGACCCAGTACTTC
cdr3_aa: CASSPSPGTGGEETQYF

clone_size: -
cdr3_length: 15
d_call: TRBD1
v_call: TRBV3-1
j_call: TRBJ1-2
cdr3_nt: TGTGCCAGCAGCCAAGCTCCCGGGACAGGGGATGGCTACACCTTC
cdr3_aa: CASSQAPGTGDGYTF

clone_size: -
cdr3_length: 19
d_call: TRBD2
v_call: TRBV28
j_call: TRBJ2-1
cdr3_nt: TGTGCCAGCAGTGGGACAGGTCCTAGCGGGAGGGCTTCTTGGGATGAGCAGTTCTTC
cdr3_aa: CASSGTGPSGRASWDEQFF

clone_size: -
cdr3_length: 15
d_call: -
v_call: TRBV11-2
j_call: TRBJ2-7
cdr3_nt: TGTGCCAGCAGCTCTCCGTGGAGGGGGCGCAACGAGCAGTACTTC
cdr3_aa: CASSSPWRGRNEQYF

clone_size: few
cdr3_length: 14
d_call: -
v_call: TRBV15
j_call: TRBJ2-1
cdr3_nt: TGTGCCACCAGCAGGGATCAAATGTGTAATGAGCAGTTCTTC
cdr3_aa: CATSRDQMCNEQFF

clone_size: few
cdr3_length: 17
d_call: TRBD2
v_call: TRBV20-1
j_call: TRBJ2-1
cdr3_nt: TGCAGTGCTGGAGGGCCGGGGCGGGGGGAGTCCTACAATGAGCAGTTCTTC
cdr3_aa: CSAGGPGRGESYNEQFF

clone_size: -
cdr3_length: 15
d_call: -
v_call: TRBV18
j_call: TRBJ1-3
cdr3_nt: TGTGCCAGCTCACCACGCCAGGGTGGTGGAAACACCATATATTTT
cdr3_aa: CASSPRQGGGNTIYF

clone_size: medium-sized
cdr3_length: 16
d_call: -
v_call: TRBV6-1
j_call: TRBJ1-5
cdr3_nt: TGTGCCAGCAGCAGGGGTCAAGTCAATAGCAATCAGCCCCAGCATTTT
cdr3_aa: CASSRGQVNSNQPQHF

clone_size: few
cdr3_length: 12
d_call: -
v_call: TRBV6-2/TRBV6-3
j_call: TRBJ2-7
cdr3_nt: TGTGCCAGCAGGGTGGGCCCAATGGAGCAGTACTTC
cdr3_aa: CASRVGPMEQYF

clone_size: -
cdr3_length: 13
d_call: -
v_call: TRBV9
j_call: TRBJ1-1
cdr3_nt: TGTGCCAGCAGCGTAGGACAGGACACTGAAGCTTTCTTT
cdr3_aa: CASSVGQDTEAFF

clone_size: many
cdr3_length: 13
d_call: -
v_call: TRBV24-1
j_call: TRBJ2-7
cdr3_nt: TGTGCCACCAGCCCAGGGGACCTCTACGAGCAGTACTTC
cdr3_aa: CATSPGDLYEQYF

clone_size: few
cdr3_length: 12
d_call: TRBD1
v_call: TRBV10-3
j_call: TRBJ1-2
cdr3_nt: TGTGCCATTTTACTGACAGGGGATGGCTACACCTTC
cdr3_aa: CAILLTGDGYTF

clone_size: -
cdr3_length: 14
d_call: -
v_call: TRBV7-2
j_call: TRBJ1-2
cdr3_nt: TGTGCCAGCAGCTTATATCAGGGCACTTATGGCTACACCTTC
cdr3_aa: CASSLYQGTYGYTF

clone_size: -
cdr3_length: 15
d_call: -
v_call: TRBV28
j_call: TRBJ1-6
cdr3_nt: TGTGCCAGCGGAGTGACAGCCAACTATAATTCACCCCTCCACTTT
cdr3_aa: CASGVTANYNSPLHF

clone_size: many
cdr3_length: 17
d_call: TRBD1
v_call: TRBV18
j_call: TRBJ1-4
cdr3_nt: TGTGCCAGCTCACCAAGGGACAGTTTTGCAACTAATGAAAAACTGTTTTTT
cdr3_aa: CASSPRDSFATNEKLFF

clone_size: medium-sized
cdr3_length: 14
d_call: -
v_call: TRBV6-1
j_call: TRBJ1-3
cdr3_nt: TGTGCCAGCAAAGACGGTTTCTCTGGAAACACCATATATTTT
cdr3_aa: CASKDGFSGNTIYF

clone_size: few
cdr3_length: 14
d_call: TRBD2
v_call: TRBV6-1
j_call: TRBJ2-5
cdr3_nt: TGTGCCAGCAAAGGGAGGGACGGAAAAGAGACCCAGTACTTC
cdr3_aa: CASKGRDGKETQYF

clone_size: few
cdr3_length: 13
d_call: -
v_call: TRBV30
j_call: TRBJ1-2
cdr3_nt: TGTGCCTGGACTATACAGGCTAACTATGGCTACACCTTC
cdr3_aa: CAWTIQANYGYTF

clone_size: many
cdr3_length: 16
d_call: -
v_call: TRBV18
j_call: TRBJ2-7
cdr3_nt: TGTGCCAGCTCTCTTTCGACGGGGGGCATCTCCTACGAGCAGTACTTC
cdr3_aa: CASSLSTGGISYEQYF

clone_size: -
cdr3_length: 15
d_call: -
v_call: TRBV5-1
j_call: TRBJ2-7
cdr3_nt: TGCGCCAGCAGCTTGGCAGGGGGACTTTTCTACGAGCAGTACTTC
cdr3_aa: CASSLAGGLFYEQYF

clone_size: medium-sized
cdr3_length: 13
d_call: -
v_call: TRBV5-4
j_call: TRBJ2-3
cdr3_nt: TGTGCCAGCAGCTCTGACGGCACAGATACGCAGTATTTT
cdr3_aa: CASSSDGTDTQYF

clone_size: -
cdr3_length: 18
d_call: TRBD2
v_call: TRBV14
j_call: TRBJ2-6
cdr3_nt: TGTGCCAGCAGCCAGCTCCGGGACTACCTCAAGGGGGCCAACGTCCTGACTTTC
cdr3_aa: CASSQLRDYLKGANVLTF

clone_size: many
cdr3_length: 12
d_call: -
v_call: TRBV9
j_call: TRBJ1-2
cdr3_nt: TGTGCCAGCAGCGTAGGTGGGGGCCTCCAAGCCTTC
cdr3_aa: CASSVGGGLQAF